Each of the 31 T cell receptor beta chains below was sequenced from the same sample in a study of kidney transplant recipient with SARS-CoV-2 infection. In TCRdb, the reads were re-called with MiXCR into one record per CDR3 protein. The sample consists of 200,000 to 300,000 distinct CDR3 sequences, around 26% of them appearing once. Sequencing used a blood sample, obtained at baseline and on day 111 from a kidney transplant recipient. These TCRs come from a male patient between 25 and 39 years old who had COVID-19 and was a kidney transplant recipient. These T cells may partly come from the graft donor.

This clonotype appeared many times. J is TRBJ2-5 and V is TRBV20-1, with 7 bases aligning to TRBD2. CDR3 length: 14 amino acids. The V gene's germline CDR1 is DFQATT and CDR2 SNEGSKA (reference sequence). Trimming cost V 6 bases and J 3 bases; bases outside gene matches: 10. Here the CDR3 DNA reads TGCAGTGCCGCGACCTCACTAGCGAAAGAGACCCAGTACTTC. Protein: CSAATSLAKETQYF.

Many counts were recorded for this clonotype. The chain employs TRBV30 and TRBJ1-6, with no clear D. The CDR3 contains 14 residues. The germline V and J ends were trimmed by 0 bases and 10 bases, with 13 bases remaining between them. The germline V gene encodes CDR1 GTSNPN and CDR2 SVGIG (reference sequence). The CDR3 DNA follows: TGTGCCTGGAGTGTAAGGACCGGGCGGTCACCCCTCCACTTT. It translates to CAWSVRTGRSPLHF.

This clonotype showed up just a few times. The J gene is TRBJ2-3, the V gene TRBV18, with D possibly called TRBD1 or TRBD2 (5 bases each). Germline loops: CDR1 KGHSH, CDR2 LQKENI. The CDR3 is 16 amino acids. The V and J ends lost 4 bases and 8 bases respectively, with 22 bases between them. The CDR3 sequence is CASSRGVLSPGTTQYF. DNA of the CDR3: TGTGCCAGCTCACGTGGGGTCCTAAGCCCCGGGACTACGCAGTATTTT.

This clonotype was counted many times. The rearrangement uses TRBV27 and TRBJ1-5; a possible D gene is TRBD1 (6 bases). Germline values: CDR1 MNHEY, CDR2 SMNVEV (reference sequence). Trimming took off 3 bases at V and 2 bases at J, with 8 bases between the two ends. The CDR3 spans 14 residues. The CDR3 region is CASSFRGGNQPQHF. The CDR3 DNA reads as TGTGCCAGCAGTTTCAGGGGTGGCAATCAGCCCCAGCATTTT.

This clonotype was seen ten or more times. The chain recombines TRBV20-1 with TRBJ1-5; D unresolved. Germline V gene sequence: CDR1 DFQATT, CDR2 SNEGSKA (reference sequence). This CDR3 has 12 residues. The V end was cut by 5 bases, the J end by 4 bases, with 9 bases between. Here the CDR3 reads CSALVGNQPQHF. CDR3 sequence (DNA): TGCAGTGCTCTTGTAGGGAATCAGCCCCAGCATTTT.

This clonotype appeared many times. The chain joins TRBV5-6 to TRBJ1-5; 7 bases fit TRBD1. The CDR3 length is 15 residues. Germline V gene sequence: CDR1 SGHDT, CDR2 YYEEEE. With 4 bases clipped from V and 5 bases from J, the junction kept 9 bases outside the gene matches. The CDR3, as DNA: TGTGCCAGCAGCCGACAGGGAGAGGGCGATCAGCCCCAGCATTTT. This codes for CASSRQGEGDQPQHF.

In this sample, this clonotype turned up a few times. The chain couples TRBV11-2 to TRBJ2-1, with D possibly being TRBD1 (5 bases). The CDR3 totals 18 residues. Germline-derived CDR1 and CDR2 are SGHAT and FQNNGV. Trimming removed 1 base at V and 2 bases at J, with 18 bases between. CDR3 sequence reads: CASSLVLSAGATYNEQFF. The CDR3 bases are TGTGCCAGCAGCTTAGTTCTCTCGGCTGGGGCCACCTACAATGAGCAGTTCTTC.

Regarding this clonotype: A much larger clone is a single base away; this may be a read error. The chain combines TRBV6-5 with TRBJ1-2; no reliable D call. The germline V gene encodes CDR1 MNHEY and CDR2 SVGAGI. This CDR3 is built from 17 residues. The CDR3 loop reads CAGSARWPYGKTYGYTF. DNA of the CDR3: TGTGCCGGCAGTGCGCGTTGGCCTTACGGAAAGACCTATGGCTACACCTTC.

A remark on this clonotype: One base away lies a much larger clone, so this may be a sequencing read error. No conserved phenylalanine or tryptophan is present at the end of the CDR3, so a read error is the likely explanation. The chain has TRBV7-7 and TRBJ1-2; D is unclear. Germline V gives CDR1 SSHAT, CDR2 FNYEAQ (reference sequence). V was clipped by 5 bases and J by 4 bases, with 23 bases between them. The CDR3 runs 17 residues. The CDR3 loop reads CASSEAHKCRKTYGYTL. CDR3 bases: TGTGCCAGCAGCGAAGCGCATAAGTGCCGAAAGACCTATGGCTACACCCTC.

Points on this clonotype: Given a much more abundant clone one base away, this may be a read error. The gene calls are TRBV7-2 and TRBJ2-7; 7 bases map to TRBD2. The CDR3 totals 17 residues. Germline CDR1 SGHTA, CDR2 FQGNSA. The CDR3 DNA reads as TGTGCCAGCAGCCTAAGACGGGGAGCGGGGACCTCCTACGATCAGTACTTC. Amino acids: CASSLRRGAGTSYDQYF.

Of note for this clonotype: Given a much more abundant clone one base away, this may be a read error. The chain is built from TRBV29-1 and TRBJ2-2, with 8 bases that match TRBD1. In germline, CDR1 is SQVTM, CDR2 ANQGSEA. The CDR3 consists of 14 residues. The CDR3 DNA is TGCAACGGAATCGGACAGGGCGGGACCGGGGAGCTGTTTTTT. Its protein product is CNGIGQGGTGELFF.

This clonotype was counted once. A much larger clone differs by one base, so this may be a read error. The chain has TRBV21-1 and TRBJ2-3; whether TRBD1, the table's D call, matches the DNA was not checked. TRBV21-1 is deemed a pseudogene. The CDR3 has 17 amino acids. Here the CDR3 DNA reads TGTGCCAGCAGACAACAGGTAGCTACAGTCATGCAAGATACGCAGTATTTT. It encodes CASRQQVATVMQDTQYF.

There are a few counts of this clonotype. V usage is TRBV25-1 and J usage is TRBJ1-2; D gene uncertain. The CDR3 extends over 17 amino acids. Germline V lookup: CDR1 MGHDK, CDR2 SYGVNS. Trimming removed 5 bases at V and 4 bases at J, with 23 bases between. CDR3 sequence reads: CASSCKLELGKTYGYTF. The CDR3, as DNA: TGTGCCAGCAGTTGCAAGTTAGAACTGGGAAAGACCTATGGCTACACCTTC.

This clonotype has at least ten counts. The rearrangement joins TRBV9 to TRBJ1-1; TRBD1 is a possible D gene (5 bases). The CDR3 contains 15 residues. V was shortened by 0 bases and J by 4 bases, with 13 bases between the two germline ends. Germline V gene data show CDR1 as SGDLS and CDR2 as YYNGEE. CDR3 amino acids: CASSVGGGIGTEAFF. In DNA, the CDR3 is TGTGCCAGCAGCGTAGGGGGCGGCATCGGCACTGAAGCTTTCTTT.

This clonotype was found a few times. The V gene is TRBV5-1, the J gene TRBJ2-3; D is unresolved. The CDR3 contains 12 residues. The germline V and J ends were trimmed by 1 base and 4 bases, with 4 bases remaining between them. Per germline, CDR1 SGHRS and CDR2 YFSETQ. CDR3 nucleotides: TGCGCCAGCAGCTTGTTGTCAGATACGCAGTATTTT. It codes for CASSLLSDTQYF.

As to this clonotype: A single base separates this from a much larger clone, so it may be a read error. The J gene is TRBJ1-2, the V gene TRBV3-1; no clear D gene. This CDR3 is 14 amino acids long. Germline CDR1 LGHDT, CDR2 YNNKEL (reference sequence). The CDR3 nucleotides read TGTGCCAACAGCCAACCTGGGAGGATGGGAGGCTACACCTTC. Translating gives CANSQPGRMGGYTF.

This clonotype was observed many times. The chain carries TRBV2 and TRBJ1-2; D uncertain. This CDR3 has 12 amino acids. The germline CDR1 and CDR2 sequences are SNHLY and FYNNEI. Trimming pared 4 bases from V and 1 base from J, leaving 4 bases between. In DNA form, the CDR3 reads TGTGCCAGCAGTGGAGTTAACTATGGCTACACCTTC. It specifies CASSGVNYGYTF. Variable domain in full (rest from reference TRBV2 and TRBJ1-2): EPEVTQTPSHQVTQMGQEVILRCVPISNHLYFYWYRQILGQKVEFLVSFYNNEISEKSEIFDDQFSVERPDGSNFTLKIRSTKLEDSAMYFCASSGVNYGYTFGSGTRLTVV.

This clonotype was observed a handful of times. A junction end diverges from the germline sequence, so it may reflect a read error. J is TRBJ2-7 and V is TRBV4-2; tentatively, D is TRBD2 (6 bases). The CDR3 extends over 12 amino acids. Germline CDR1 LGHNA, CDR2 YNFKEQ. Here the CDR3 reads CASSPGSYGQYF. The DNA for the CDR3 is TGTGCCAGCAGCCCCGGGAGCTACGGGCAGTACTTC.

For this clonotype: A read error may explain this, as a much larger clone is one base away. The V gene is TRBV11-1, the J gene TRBJ1-1; D remains unclear. Germline V CDR1 and CDR2: SGHAT, FQDESV (reference sequence). The CDR3 is made up of 14 amino acids. Trimming left V 5 bases short and J 3 bases short, with 13 bases between. The CDR3 reads CASSRNLVDTEAFF. The CDR3 coding sequence is TGTGCCAGCAGCCGAAACCTCGTTGACACTGAAGCTTTCTTT.

In this sample, this clonotype turned up many times. CDR3 sequence reads: CASSVGGRGEQYF. In DNA form, the CDR3 reads TGTGCCAGCAGCGTAGGAGGGAGAGGCGAGCAGTACTTC. V and J are TRBV9 and TRBJ2-7; a weak D match, TRBD2 (5 bases). Trimming pared 0 bases from V and 6 bases from J, leaving 10 bases between. Germline CDR1 SGDLS, CDR2 YYNGEE. The CDR3 sequence is 13 residues long.

The sample holds many counts of this clonotype. The gene calls are TRBV6-4 and TRBJ2-7; D could derive from TRBD1 or TRBD2 (5 bases each). Germline V CDR1 and CDR2: MRHNA, SNTAGT. Between the trimmed V and J ends, which lost 7 bases and 1 base, there was a span of 8 bases. This CDR3 has 12 amino acids. CDR3 bases: TGTGCCAGCAAGAGGGGATCCTACGAGCAGTACTTC. It translates to CASKRGSYEQYF.

This clonotype appeared a few times. The chain links TRBV5-6 to TRBJ2-3, with D perhaps matching TRBD1 (6 bases). The V end lost 2 bases, the J end lost 4 bases, and 8 bases lay between the germline ends. The CDR3 is 13 residues long. Germline V lookup: CDR1 SGHDT, CDR2 YYEEEE. Here the CDR3 reads CASSFGGPDTQYF. CDR3 in DNA: TGTGCCAGCAGCTTTGGGGGCCCAGATACGCAGTATTTT.

This clonotype was detected ten times or more. The chain joins TRBV4-1 to TRBJ2-1, with D perhaps matching TRBD2 (6 bases). V lost 4 bases and J 3 bases, leaving 19 bases between the germline ends. CDR1 MGHRA and CDR2 YSYEKL come from the germline V gene. This CDR3 has 17 amino acids. This CDR3 is CASSRDNREWGYNEQFF. The DNA of the CDR3 is TGCGCCAGCAGCCGCGACAACCGGGAGTGGGGCTACAATGAGCAGTTCTTC.

This clonotype has ten or more counts. The chain joins TRBV5-4 to TRBJ2-1; D is perhaps TRBD1 (5 bases). CDR1 is SGHNT and CDR2 is YYREEE in the germline V gene (reference sequence). With 0 bases removed from V and 11 bases from J, the gap between germline ends came to 15 bases. The CDR3 is made up of 14 amino acids. CDR3: CASSLVPREAKQFF. The CDR3 DNA reads TGTGCCAGCAGCTTGGTTCCCAGGGAAGCAAAGCAGTTCTTC.

Note on this clonotype: With a much larger clone just one base away, this may be a read error. Because it lacks the conserved phenylalanine or tryptophan at the end, this CDR3 is likely a read error. The V gene is TRBV5-1, the J gene TRBJ2-7, with 9 nucleotides matching TRBD1. The trim removed 2 bases at V and 3 bases at J, leaving 3 bases unmatched. CDR3 size: 14 residues. CDR1 and CDR2 from the germline V gene are SGHRS and YFSETQ. The chain's CDR3 is CASSFGTGFYEQYL. Written as DNA, the CDR3 is TGCGCCAGCAGCTTCGGGACAGGGTTCTACGAGCAGTACCTC.

The rearrangement links TRBV19 to TRBJ2-3; 8 bases align to TRBD2. From germline, CDR1 is LNHDA and CDR2 SQIVND (reference sequence). This CDR3 contains 17 residues. The trim removed 5 bases at V and 1 base at J, leaving 11 bases unmatched. CDR3: CASSRGISGRGTDTQYF. The CDR3 DNA sequence: TGTGCCAGTAGTCGGGGGATAAGCGGGAGAGGCACAGATACGCAGTATTTT.

In its sample, this clonotype was seen many times. The chain links TRBV11-2 to TRBJ1-2; no clear D gene. V lost 5 bases and J 4 bases, leaving 23 bases between the germline ends. The CDR3 is 17 amino acids. Germline-derived CDR1 and CDR2 are SGHAT and FQNNGV. This CDR3 is CASSSQATSRKTYGYTF. The CDR3 DNA sequence: TGTGCCAGCAGCAGTCAAGCAACAAGCAGAAAGACCTATGGCTACACCTTC.

This clonotype was detected many times. The V and J genes are TRBV3-1 and TRBJ1-5; weak D call: TRBD1 (6 bases). Germline-derived CDR1 and CDR2 are LGHDT and YNNKEL (reference sequence). V gave up 4 bases and J gave up 5 bases, with 18 bases separating them. This CDR3 has 16 residues. The CDR3 spells CASSLGPGTNYQPQHF. The CDR3 DNA sequence: TGTGCCAGCAGCCTGGGTCCCGGGACAAATTATCAGCCCCAGCATTTT. The full variable domain, rest sourced from reference TRBV3-1 and TRBJ1-5, is DTAVSQTPKYLVTQMGNDKSIKCEQNLGHDTMYWYKQDSKKFLKIMFSYNNKELIINETVPNRFSPKSPDKAHLNLHINSLELGDSAVYFCASSLGPGTNYQPQHFGDGTRLSIL.

With respect to this clonotype: It may be a read error: a sequence one base away is much more abundant. V usage is TRBV6-5 and J usage is TRBJ2-4; TRBD1 agrees at 10 bases. Judging by the DNA end, TRBJ2-7 fits better; the J call may be wrong. CDR1 and CDR2 (germline): MNHEY, SVGAGI. CDR3 length equals 15 residues. CDR3 sequence reads: CASSLSDRGNCEQYF. The CDR3 DNA reads as TGTGCCAGCAGCCTCTCGGACAGGGGGAATTGCGAGCAGTACTTC.

The V and J genes are TRBV5-1 and TRBJ2-1, with 7 bases fitting TRBD2. This CDR3 has 14 residues. Germline lookup yields CDR1 SGHRS and CDR2 YFSETQ. The J segment lost 8 bases and the V segment lost 4 bases, leaving 9 bases of the junction unmatched. The CDR3, as DNA: TGCGCCAGCAGCCTTGGACTAGTGGTGGATGAGCAGTTCTTC. It codes for CASSLGLVVDEQFF.

This clonotype has at least ten counts. In DNA, the CDR3 is TGCGCCAGCAGTGGTGTTGTAAGATCGCGAAAGACCTATGGCTACACCTTC. Protein sequence: CASSGVVRSRKTYGYTF. The chain is built from TRBV10-1 and TRBJ1-2, with D unclear. There are 17 residues in the CDR3. V lost 4 bases and J lost 4, with 22 bases in between. In germline, CDR1 is WNHNN, CDR2 SYGVQD (reference sequence).